Presented here are 18 T cell receptor beta chains from one specimen sequenced in a study of cytomegalovirus exposure and HLA in healthy donors (dated by TCRdb to about 2017). The receptor library was made with the immunoSEQ multiplex PCR assay. For the multiplex PCR, a mixture combining 60 forward primers for TCR Vbeta segments and 13 reverse primers for TCR Jbeta segments was used. In its TCRdb copy, this immuneACCESS table keeps in-frame sequences only and misses some clones. Where compared with another copy, unresolved V genes explain less than half of these, and the others have no known cause. The sample data list 150,000 or so clones, and over 65% of these were observed just once. Of the sample, 2.1% falls within the top ten clones. Sequencing was performed on PBMCs. The receptors were gathered from a man under 40 in good health and CMV-seronegative.

This chain uses TRBV5-1 with TRBJ2-1; 10 nucleotides agree with TRBD1. V shed 6 bases and J 7 bases; nucleotides not matched to a gene: 10. This CDR3 contains 15 residues. Germline lookup yields CDR1 SGHRS and CDR2 YFSETQ. CDR3 DNA: TGCGCCAGCACTCTCGACAGGGGGCTAGAGAATGAGCAGTTCTTC. This gives the protein CASTLDRGLENEQFF. The full variable domain, in which reference TRBV5-1 and TRBJ2-1 provide the parts outside the CDR3, is KAGVTQTPRYLIKTRGQQVTLSCSPISGHRSVSWYQQTPGQGLQFLFEYFSETQRNKGNFPGRFSGRQFSNSRSEMNVSTLELGDSALYLCASTLDRGLENEQFFGPGTRLTVL.

The rearrangement uses TRBV6-5 and TRBJ2-5; 8 positions agree with TRBD2. Per the germline V gene, CDR1 is MNHEY and CDR2 is SVGAGI. J lost 5 bases, V lost 4 bases, and 0 bases had no gene match. The CDR3 contains 12 residues. The DNA of the CDR3 is TGTGCCAGCAGTTTAGCGGGGGAGACCCAGTACTTC. Translated, it gives CASSLAGETQYF.

The chain carries TRBV29-1 and TRBJ2-3; TRBD2 aligns across 9 bases. The CDR3 totals 19 residues. Per the germline V gene, CDR1 is SQVTM and CDR2 is ANQGSEA. With V trimmed by 3 bases and J by 0 bases, 16 bases remained unmatched. The CDR3 loop is CSVDGLWLAGRLSTDTQYF. For the CDR3, the DNA is TGCAGCGTTGACGGGTTATGGCTAGCGGGGCGTCTTAGCACAGATACGCAGTATTTT.

The J gene is TRBJ2-7, the V gene TRBV6-5, with TRBD2 matching 7 bases. CDR1 MNHEY and CDR2 SVGAGI come from the germline V gene. Germline trimming cut 6 bases from V and 0 bases from J; bases unmatched to any gene: 5. The CDR3 contains 14 residues. CDR3 sequence reads: CASRPSGGSYEQYF. The CDR3 coding sequence is TGTGCCAGCAGACCCTCGGGGGGCTCCTACGAGCAGTACTTC.

This chain joins TRBV6-1 and TRBJ2-5, with D maybe TRBD2 (7 bases). Trimming pared 1 base from V and 5 bases from J, leaving 11 bases between. The V gene's germline CDR1 is MNHNS and CDR2 SASEGT. The CDR3 covers 14 residues. The CDR3: CASSEGGGLETQYF. CDR3 sequence (DNA): TGTGCCAGCAGTGAAGGGGGGGGCCTGGAGACCCAGTACTTC.

The chain links TRBV18 to TRBJ2-7; no reliable D call. Between the trimmed V and J ends, which lost 2 bases and 0 bases, there was a span of 8 bases. The CDR3 runs 14 residues. From germline, CDR1 is KGHSH and CDR2 LQKENI. In DNA, the CDR3 is TGTGCCAGCTCACCAACCGTGAGCTCCTACGAGCAGTACTTC. It translates to CASSPTVSSYEQYF. The entire variable domain, with the rest obtained from reference TRBV18 and TRBJ2-7, is as follows: NAGVMQNPRHLVRRRGQEARLRCSPMKGHSHVYWYRQLPEEGLKFMVYLQKENIIDESGMPKERFSAEFPKEGPSILRIQQVVRGDSAAYFCASSPTVSSYEQYFGPGTRLTVT.

Notes on this clone: The CDR3 ends on some other residue instead of the conserved phenylalanine or tryptophan, so this is likely a read error. This rearrangement joins TRBV4-3 to TRBJ1-2; no definite D call. The CDR3 loop spans 14 amino acids. CDR1 and CDR2 from the germline V gene are LGHNA and YSLEER. V shed 0 bases and J shed 7 bases, with 12 bases lying between them. The DNA of the CDR3 is TGCGCCAGCAGCCAAGATCAAGGAGCGGGTGGCTACACCCTC. It codes for CASSQDQGAGGYTL.

The chain links TRBV5-4 to TRBJ2-3; tentative D call: TRBD2 (6 bases). Per the germline V gene, CDR1 is SGHNT and CDR2 is YYREEE (reference sequence). Trimming cost V 2 bases and J 2 bases, with 15 bases left between them. The CDR3 loop spans 16 amino acids. CDR3 loop: CASSFGAGKNTDTQYF. CDR3 DNA sequence: TGTGCCAGCAGCTTTGGGGCGGGGAAAAACACAGATACGCAGTATTTT.

The V call is TRBV7-2, the J call TRBJ1-6; the D gene is possibly TRBD1 (5 bases). This CDR3 is built from 13 residues. With 3 bases removed from V and 5 bases from J, the gap between germline ends came to 5 bases. Per germline, CDR1 SGHTA and CDR2 FQGNSA. This CDR3 reads CASSFRDNSPLHF. Written as DNA, the CDR3 is TGTGCCAGCAGCTTCAGGGATAATTCACCCCTCCACTTT.

The chain links TRBV13 to TRBJ2-1; TRBD2 aligns across 9 bases. V shed 3 bases and J 7 bases; nucleotides not matched to a gene: 13. The CDR3 is 17 amino acids. CDR1 and CDR2 (germline): PRHDT, FYEKMQ (reference sequence). As DNA, the CDR3 is TGTGCCAGCAGCTTTGGGGCTCCGGGACTAGCAAGGAATGAGCAGTTCTTC. It codes for CASSFGAPGLARNEQFF.

V is TRBV28 and J is TRBJ1-1, with D perhaps TRBD1 (5 bases). CDR3 length: 14 residues. V was clipped by 6 bases and J by 6 bases, with 17 bases between them. Germline CDR1 and CDR2: MDHEN and SYDVKM. The CDR3 sequence: CASRAAAGSAEAFF. CDR3 in DNA: TGTGCCAGCAGGGCGGCGGCAGGGTCGGCTGAAGCTTTCTTT.

V usage is TRBV25-1 and J usage is TRBJ1-2, with 8 bases matching TRBD1. Germline V gene data show CDR1 as MGHDK and CDR2 as SYGVNS. V lost 5 bases and J lost 4; bases outside the gene matches: 3. There are 13 residues in the CDR3. CDR3 sequence reads: CASSWGTGYGYTF. CDR3 sequence (DNA): TGTGCCAGCAGTTGGGGGACAGGCTATGGCTACACCTTC.

This sequence joins TRBV11-2 and TRBJ2-1; D might be TRBD2 (6 bases). Germline assignment: CDR1 SGHAT and CDR2 FQNNGV. Between the trimmed V and J ends, which lost 1 base and 6 bases, there was a span of 10 bases. The CDR3 covers 14 residues. The CDR3 protein is CASSLGGGGNEQFF. CDR3 sequence (DNA): TGTGCCAGCAGCTTAGGGGGAGGAGGCAATGAGCAGTTCTTC. The complete variable domain, with remaining parts taken from reference TRBV11-2 and TRBJ2-1, reads EAGVAQSPRYKIIEKRQSVAFWCNPISGHATLYWYQQILGQGPKLLIQFQNNGVVDDSQLPKDRFSAERLKGVDSTLKIQPAKLEDSAVYLCASSLGGGGNEQFFGPGTRLTVL.

The V call is TRBV19, the J call TRBJ1-5; TRBD1 agrees at 7 bases. This CDR3 has 13 residues. After removal of 4 bases from V and 4 bases from J, the junction contained 1 base not matched to a gene. Germline assignment: CDR1 LNHDA and CDR2 SQIVND (reference sequence). In DNA, the CDR3 is TGTGCCAGTAGTAGGGACAGAAATCAGCCCCAGCATTTT. Protein product: CASSRDRNQPQHF.

The chain combines TRBV7-9 with TRBJ2-7; TRBD1 matches 7 bases. Germline V gives CDR1 SEHNR, CDR2 FQNEAQ (reference sequence). V trimming: 4 bases; J trimming: 3 bases; junction bases outside the gene matches: 6. CDR3 length: 14 residues. CDR3 sequence reads: CASSSGQPFYEQYF. CDR3 DNA: TGTGCCAGCAGCTCGGGACAGCCGTTCTACGAGCAGTACTTC.

The V call is TRBV6-5, the J call TRBJ2-1; D remains ambiguous. There are 13 residues in the CDR3. In germline, CDR1 is MNHEY, CDR2 SVGAGI. The V end lost 0 bases, the J end lost 9 bases, and 9 bases lay between the germline ends. CDR3 region: CASSYSGRSEQFF. The DNA for the CDR3 is TGTGCCAGCAGTTACTCAGGCCGGAGTGAGCAGTTCTTC.

On this clone itself: Other nucleotide sequences from this sample produce the same CDR3. DNA of the CDR3: TGCGCCAGCAGCACGGGTCTCCAAGAGACCCAGTACTTC. It specifies CASSTGLQETQYF. The V and J genes are TRBV5-1 and TRBJ2-5; D unresolved. From germline, CDR1 is SGHRS and CDR2 YFSETQ. CDR3 length: 13 amino acids. V gave up 4 bases and J gave up 1 base, with 8 bases separating them.

The chain uses TRBV29-1 and TRBJ2-5; D is unclear. The CDR3 loop spans 12 amino acids. The V end was cut by 4 bases, the J end by 2 bases, with 8 bases between. Germline V CDR1 and CDR2: SQVTM, ANQGSEA. CDR3 amino acids: CSVVENQETQYF. CDR3 DNA sequence: TGCAGCGTTGTGGAGAATCAAGAGACCCAGTACTTC.